This TCR beta chain is drawn from a study of cytomegalovirus exposure and HLA in healthy donors (dated by TCRdb to 2016 to 2017). Turning to the overall study: According to an earlier analysis of a few hundred of the donors, roughly 180 million T cells yielded 117 million unique TCR beta sequences and 276 Gb of sequence data. To predict cytomegalovirus infection status, the study combined high-throughput TCR immunosequencing, statistical association of individual TCRs with disease status, and machine learning. HLA typing included class I and class II loci at four-digit resolution. Of the approximately 400 genotyped donors, roughly 80% fell in the genetic ancestry cluster associated with self-reported Caucasian donors. Every discovery cohort repertoire had been produced on one sequencing platform. Typing coverage differed by locus: A, B, C, DRB1 and DQB1 were typed in roughly 620-630 donors, DQA1 in 500 to 550, DPA1 in some 570, and DPB1 in 472. The study profiled the T cell repertoires of 666 subjects by immunosequencing and related them to cytomegalovirus serostatus. A later analysis re-examined previously published TCR beta repertoires from just over 650 donors and added high-resolution HLA genotyping to investigate patterns of TCR occurrence. The study aimed to test whether cataloging public T cell receptors could reveal signatures of past pathogen exposure. A later genetic analysis took genome-wide SNP genotypes for about 60% of the roughly 670 donors and used that subset as a discovery cohort. The later analysis used no new phenotypic data to find candidate immune exposures, relying instead on TCR beta sequences and their occurrence across donors. Besides the first cohort of roughly 660 subjects, a separate validation cohort made up of roughly 120 different subjects was used. Alongside the repertoire data, information on donor age, sex, ethnicity and CMV serostatus was compiled. Among 300 to 500 genotyped donors of the cohort, an average of around 250,000 unique TCR beta nucleotide sequences was sequenced per donor, of which about 18% were non-productive. Around 320 gigabases of sequencing data and approximately 80 million unique TCR sequences were included in an early release covering about 600 HLA-typed donors. Because of strong linkage in the cohort, roughly five DR-DQ haplotypes were treated as single units for association and clustering. An earlier analysis of 587 of the donors used high-throughput TCR beta sequencing to judge whether each TCR beta V gene segment behaved as functional or pseudogenic. Beyond this particular receptor, the publication reports: The classifier was reported to diagnose cytomegalovirus status with high specificity and sensitivity in both the original cohort and the validation cohort. In a later genetic analysis, fewer N-insertions in productive TCRs were reported among donors in an Asian-associated ancestry cluster than the approximately 710-donor mean. Because counts were too low, approximately 18 rarely observed V segments, including chromosome 9 orphons, were excluded from the earlier analysis of some 590 of the donors. Only TCR beta chains were sequenced in this cohort, and the absence of alpha or paired-chain data limited detectable features. In an earlier analysis of about 600 of the donors, most TCR beta V segments appeared in productive rearrangements about 87% or about 30% of the time, broadly matching IMGT annotations. V-gene and J-gene trimming of TCR beta chains was associated with a missense DCLRE1C variant in a later genetic analysis, and the association was replicated in an independent cohort. A total of 150 to 200 TCR beta chains were listed by the study as associated with cytomegalovirus. In a later analysis, several top co-occurrence clusters were reported to appear linked to parvovirus B19, influenza, CMV and Epstein-Barr virus. In a later analysis, HLA-associated TCR beta chains showed more clonal expansion and lower generation probabilities than non-associated chains that were equally common. HLA typing was unavailable for some donors at each locus, so association tests used only the typed subset. Presence/absence analyses assumed roughly uniform sequencing depth across donors, an assumption that may not hold. In a later analysis, TCR association rates were found to vary across HLA loci, with the most associated TCRs seen for DRB1 alleles and the fewest for HLA-C alleles. CMV serostatus was the only immune exposure information available for the cohort. Some IMGT-functional V segments, including TRBV6-2 and TRBV6-3, could not be distinguished by the 87-base-pair reads and were therefore excluded. A further reported finding was that TCR beta sequences accurately predicted the HLA-A and HLA-B alleles for most subjects in the first cohort. When HLA alleles, especially DR and DQ, strongly co-occurred, attributing TCR associations to individual alleles was difficult. According to a later analysis, most CMV-associated TCR beta chains appeared to be HLA-restricted, and the HLA associations seemed to be driven largely by CMV exposure. The authors suggested that the approach could potentially be generalized to other disease states and immunological phenotypes. A cluster of highly shared sequence variants was judged likely to represent a technical artifact of the sequencing pipeline. Correlated functional status among segregating V segments might be attributable to linkage disequilibrium, but an unknown experimental factor could not be ruled out. A few of the identified cytomegalovirus-associated TCR beta chains were confirmed in vitro to be specific for cytomegalovirus antigens. While some public TCRs were present in many individuals, most TCR sequences turned up only very rarely across donors. A later analysis associated 15,000 or so TCR beta sequences with specific HLA alleles at a false discovery rate of 0.05.

A note on this clone: Its specific antigen is unknown. At one of its ends the junction is not consistent with the germline gene, which may arise from a read error.

The CDR3 runs 20 residues from the cysteine to the phenylalanine. Only the CDR3 region is kept as DNA, spanning 60 bases read in frame from base 1. Sequences SGHTA (CDR1) and FQGTGA (CDR2) are obtained from the germline V gene. The cohort comprised hundreds of healthy bone marrow donors. At the time of sampling, every cohort member was nominally healthy, though immune exposures that went unrecorded were likely present. The donor was CMV seronegative and belonged to the group of around 350 seronegative cohort members. Every donor gave a peripheral blood sample, and the peripheral blood mononuclear cells from that sample were used for TCR beta sequencing. Genomic DNA was extracted from the blood cell samples with the Qiagen DNeasy Blood Extraction Kit. Library preparation was by the immunoSEQ multiplex PCR assay. A mixture of 60 forward primers for TCR Vbeta segments and 13 reverse primers for TCR Jbeta segments was used in the multiplex PCR. The CDR3 region of rearranged TCR beta genes was amplified from genomic DNA with a multiplex PCR assay. The amplified TCR beta libraries were sequenced on the Illumina HiSeq System as 87-base-pair reads. Per the authors' processing: Across the roughly 670 repertoires, a later analysis counted tens of millions of unique TCR beta chains, around 11 million of which were shared by at least two donors. A nearest-neighbor algorithm error-corrected the raw reads and collapsed the reads into unique sequences, merging closely related sequences to remove PCR and sequencing errors. To assign V, D and J gene segments, CDR3 sequences were aligned to IMGT reference sequences. For a sequence to be retained, at least a six-nucleotide match to both a V gene segment and a J gene segment was required. A rearrangement counted as productive if the CDR3 had no stop codons and remained in frame with V and J, and every other rearrangement counted as non-productive. CDR3 was defined according to IMGT convention as the region running from the second conserved V-encoded cysteine to the conserved J-encoded phenylalanine. The earlier analysis of about 610 of the donors excluded any sequence lacking an unambiguous match to a single V gene segment. In an earlier analysis of approximately 560 of the donors, a V segment was called functional when productive rearrangements were above 56.7%, and segregating when the standard deviation between donors exceeded 5%. To diagnose cytomegalovirus status from the catalog of TCR beta chain sequences, a statistical classification framework was built. In a later analysis, V and J genes were assigned by comparing TCR nucleotide sequences against IMGT/GENE-DB human TR gene sequences. In a later analysis, CDR3 sequences and most-parsimonious VDJ recombination scenarios were assigned using the TCRdist pipeline. In a later analysis, each TCR beta chain was defined by its CDR3 amino acid sequence together with its V-gene family, and reads lacking a unique V-gene family were excluded. As a way to deal with suspected cross-contamination and a sequencing artifact, a later analysis dropped 640 or so nucleotide sequences that were highly shared and had low generation probability. A later analysis calculated a clonal expansion index for each public chain from normalized within-repertoire ranks of inferred template counts. In a later analysis, generation probabilities were computed using a VDJ recombination model fitted to out-of-frame rearrangements, and the results were checked against IGoR. A later analysis scored TCR-TCR, TCR-HLA and TCR-CMV co-occurrence with hypergeometric tests, applying a repertoire-size bias correction to TCR pairs. False discovery rates were estimated in a later analysis by permuting HLA or CMV assignments 20 times. A later analysis grouped co-occurring TCRs with DBSCAN, adding TCRdist sequence similarity when clustering within HLA-allele-positive subsets. Repertoires with fewer than 30,000 or more than 120,000 public chains, plus five repertoires with anomalous nucleotide sharing, were excluded from co-occurrence clustering. The source is immuneACCESS, and TCRdb retained only in-frame sequences with V and J called. Part of the clones is not carried over; for the studies checked, unresolved V genes explain less than half of this, and the remainder is unexplained. D and trimming were read from the DNA, whereas the V and J calls and clone size are those reported in that table. This sample lists about 130,000 clones; roughly 80% were detected once. The top ten hold over 2.5% of the sample.

The sequence joins TRBV7-3 to TRBJ1-2; TRBD1 is possibly the D segment (5 matching bases). The sample was PBMCs. The origin of this receptor is a male donor in good health and CMV-seronegative. In nucleotides, the sequence is TGTGCCAGCAGCCTAACGGAAGACCGGGACGCGGGAGTTGCTAACTATGGCTACACCTTC. It translates as CASSLTEDRDAGVANYGYTF.